These 32 T cell receptor beta chains originate from one sample sequenced in a study of identical twins. TCRdb re-derived calls from the 5' RACE reads in MiXCR, one entry per CDR3 protein. The sample carries about 570,000 distinct CDR3 sequences, approximately 10% recorded once. The same sample was also studied in work on yellow fever vaccine responses in identical twins.

Sequencing used PBMCs. Receptor source: a woman between 18 and 29 years old in good health.

This chain links TRBV2 with TRBJ2-7, with D maybe TRBD2 (6 bases). V shed 4 bases and J shed 2 bases, with 12 bases lying between them. CDR1 SNHLY and CDR2 FYNNEI come from the germline V gene. This CDR3 has 14 amino acids. The CDR3 region has the DNA TGTGCCAGCAGTGGGGGGGTGAGCGCCTACGAGCAGTACTTC. This translates into CASSGGVSAYEQYF.

The table lists this clonotype with a few counts. The CDR3 DNA is TGTGCCAGTAGTATCGAAGTGACTCTGAGCTCCTACAATGAGCAGTTCTTC. This gives the protein CASSIEVTLSSYNEQFF. V and J are TRBV19 and TRBJ2-1; D ambiguous. Germline V gene lookup returns CDR1 LNHDA and CDR2 SQIVND (reference sequence). The CDR3 is made up of 17 amino acids. Trimming took 3 bases from V and 0 from J, leaving 15 bases between them.

The table lists this clonotype with a few counts. The rearrangement uses TRBV10-3 and TRBJ2-7; D perhaps matches TRBD2 (6 bases). V was clipped by 4 bases and J by 1 base, with 11 bases between them. CDR1 is ENHRY, CDR2 SYGVKD, per germline. The CDR3 consists of 14 residues. CDR3: CAISVRETSYEQYF. The DNA for the CDR3 is TGTGCCATCAGTGTCCGGGAGACATCCTACGAGCAGTACTTC.

This clonotype came up a few times. The chain joins TRBV20-1 to TRBJ1-6, with 8 positions matching TRBD1. V was pared by 2 bases and J by 13 bases, with 13 bases of the junction left unmatched. This CDR3 has 15 amino acids. Germline CDR1 DFQATT, CDR2 SNEGSKA (reference sequence). CDR3 protein: CSARTSGTGGAPLHF. CDR3 in DNA: TGCAGTGCTAGAACAAGCGGGACAGGCGGAGCGCCCCTCCACTTT.

In DNA, the CDR3 is TGTGCCAGCTCACCAACAAAGGGACAGGGAAACACCATATATTTT. As protein: CASSPTKGQGNTIYF. The V call is TRBV18, the J call TRBJ1-3, with TRBD1 identical over 7 bases. There are 15 residues in the CDR3. V lost 2 bases, J lost 4 bases, and 5 bases stayed unmatched. The germline V gene encodes CDR1 KGHSH and CDR2 LQKENI.

This clonotype was observed a few times. This chain uses TRBV19 with TRBJ2-7; 9 bases agree with TRBD1. The V gene's germline CDR1 is LNHDA and CDR2 SQIVND (reference sequence). Trimming took 8 bases from V and 4 from J; bases not matched to a gene: 12. This CDR3 has 15 amino acids. The CDR3 loop is CASARGDRVRYEQYF. In DNA, the CDR3 is TGTGCCAGTGCCCGAGGGGACAGGGTGAGATACGAGCAGTACTTC.

The V gene is TRBV14, the J gene TRBJ2-3; D perhaps matches TRBD2 (6 bases). Germline assignment: CDR1 SGHDN and CDR2 FVKESK. V lost 3 bases and J lost 2, with 15 bases in between. CDR3 length: 16 residues. The CDR3, as DNA: TGTGCCAGCAGCCACCGGGTAGCGGAGACCACAGATACGCAGTATTTT. Its translation: CASSHRVAETTDTQYF.

This clonotype has ten or more counts. This chain joins TRBV6-5 and TRBJ1-1; D is ambiguous. The V end was cut by 2 bases, the J end by 1 base, with 2 bases between. CDR3 length: 12 residues. Per the germline V gene, CDR1 is MNHEY and CDR2 is SVGAGI. Here the CDR3 DNA reads TGTGCCAGCAGTTACCCGAACACTGAAGCTTTCTTT. This gives the protein CASSYPNTEAFF.

This clonotype was picked up a small number of times. The chain couples TRBV5-1 to TRBJ1-1, with a possible D match to TRBD1 (5 bases). This CDR3 has 16 residues. Per the germline V gene, CDR1 is SGHRS and CDR2 is YFSETQ. V shed 0 bases and J shed 7 bases, with 19 bases lying between them. CDR3 sequence (DNA): TGCGCCAGCAGCTTGGGAGGGGTCCCCGGGTATTATGAAGCTTTCTTT. It specifies CASSLGGVPGYYEAFF. The full variable domain, in which reference TRBV5-1 and TRBJ1-1 provide the parts outside the CDR3, is KAGVTQTPRYLIKTRGQQVTLSCSPISGHRSVSWYQQTPGQGLQFLFEYFSETQRNKGNFPGRFSGRQFSNSRSEMNVSTLELGDSALYLCASSLGGVPGYYEAFFGQGTRLTVV.

There are many counts of this clonotype. This chain connects TRBV29-1 to TRBJ2-2; D uncertain. The CDR3 totals 13 residues. The ends were cut back, 1 base at V and 6 bases at J, with 9 bases in the middle. The germline V gene encodes CDR1 SQVTM and CDR2 ANQGSEA. The CDR3 DNA reads as TGCAGCGTTGAAGGCCCAAGTCCCGGGGAGCTGTTTTTT. The encoded protein is CSVEGPSPGELFF.

This clonotype was recorded many times. The chain has TRBV7-9 and TRBJ1-4; D gene uncertain. Germline CDR1 reads SEHNR; CDR2 reads FQNEAQ (reference sequence). Trimming stripped 6 bases from V and 5 bases from J, with 10 bases between. The CDR3 loop spans 13 amino acids. The CDR3 DNA reads TGTGCCAGCAGGGGCGGTGAGAATGAAAAACTGTTTTTT. It specifies CASRGGENEKLFF.

This clonotype has only a few counts. This rearrangement joins TRBV7-8 to TRBJ2-3; D gene uncertain. Germline CDR1 is SGHVS and CDR2 is FQNEAQ. The CDR3 is 15 residues long. V lost 5 bases, J lost 0 bases, and 12 bases lay in between. CDR3 loop: CASSPYGASTDTQYF. The CDR3 nucleotides are TGTGCCAGCAGCCCTTACGGCGCTAGCACAGATACGCAGTATTTT.

This clonotype came up many times. The chain recombines TRBV12-3 or TRBV12-4 with TRBJ2-2, with 9 nucleotides matching TRBD1. V lost 4 bases and J lost 4; bases outside the gene matches: 7. The CDR3 sequence is 16 residues long. The CDR3 loop is CASSSGTGSSTGELFF. The CDR3 DNA reads TGTGCCAGCAGTTCCGGGACAGGGTCCAGCACCGGGGAGCTGTTTTTT.

This clonotype was detected many times. The chain joins TRBV24-1 to TRBJ1-2; tentative D call: TRBD1 (6 bases). The ends were cut back, 4 bases at V and 7 bases at J, with 21 bases in the middle. The CDR3 is made up of 16 amino acids. Germline V gives CDR1 KGHDR, CDR2 SFDVKD. The CDR3 region is CATSDSRTALVTGYTF. In DNA, the CDR3 is TGTGCCACCAGTGACTCGCGGACAGCTCTCGTAACTGGCTACACCTTC.

The table lists this clonotype with many counts. The chain joins TRBV10-1 to TRBJ2-1; D gene ambiguous. The V gene's germline CDR1 is WNHNN and CDR2 SYGVQD (reference sequence). V was pared by 0 bases and J by 6 bases, with 6 bases between. This CDR3 comprises 13 residues. In DNA, the CDR3 is TGCGCCAGCAGTGAGTCGGCTCGCAATGAGCAGTTCTTC. As protein: CASSESARNEQFF.

The chain recombines TRBV5-5 with TRBJ1-4, with 10 bases aligning to TRBD1. The J segment lost 12 bases and the V segment lost 3 bases, leaving 8 bases of the junction unmatched. Germline CDR1 SGHKS, CDR2 YYEKEE (reference sequence). This CDR3 is built from 14 residues. This CDR3 is CASSWTGGVNELFF. The CDR3 DNA reads TGTGCCAGCAGCTGGACAGGGGGGGTAAATGAACTGTTTTTT.

This clonotype was counted many times. The chain uses TRBV3-1 and TRBJ2-2; 10 bases map to TRBD2. CDR3 length: 15 residues. Germline CDR1 reads LGHDT; CDR2 reads YNNKEL (reference sequence). V shed 4 bases and J 4 bases; nucleotides not matched to a gene: 3. The CDR3 loop is CASSPGLAVTGELFF. The CDR3 coding sequence is TGTGCCAGCAGCCCCGGACTAGCGGTCACCGGGGAGCTGTTTTTT.

Notes on this clonotype: A much larger clone differs by one base, so this may be a read error. CDR3 in DNA: TGTGCCAGCAGTTACGGGGGGGGCCGCGAGACCCAGTACTTC. Translated: CASSYGGGRETQYF. This sequence joins TRBV6-5 and TRBJ2-5; tentatively, D is TRBD2 (7 bases). V lost 2 bases and J 5 bases, leaving 12 bases between the germline ends. The CDR3 length is 14 residues. CDR1 is MNHEY and CDR2 is SVGAGI in the germline V gene.

This clonotype was observed a few times. The chain carries TRBV20-1 and TRBJ2-5; TRBD2 agrees at 7 bases. The germline gives CDR1 DFQATT, CDR2 SNEGSKA (reference sequence). Germline trimming cut 6 bases from V and 1 base from J; bases unmatched to any gene: 5. CDR3 length equals 13 residues. The CDR3 DNA is TGCAGTGCGGAGACGGGGGGCCAAGAGACCCAGTACTTC. Protein: CSAETGGQETQYF.

In its sample, this clonotype was seen many times. V gene TRBV4-3 combines with J gene TRBJ2-3, with D perhaps matching TRBD1 (6 bases). The CDR3 loop spans 14 amino acids. The V gene lost 3 bases and the J gene lost 2 bases, with 9 bases spanning the gap. The germline CDR1 and CDR2 sequences are LGHNA and YSLEER. The CDR3 protein is CASSQTGSTDTQYF. The CDR3 region has the DNA TGCGCCAGCAGCCAGACAGGTTCCACAGATACGCAGTATTTT.

The table lists this clonotype with many counts. V and J are TRBV6-2 or TRBV6-3 and TRBJ2-5; possible D gene TRBD1, 6 bases. The CDR3 is 13 residues long. Trimming stripped 6 bases from V and 5 bases from J, with 13 bases between. Germline CDR1 MNHEY, CDR2 SVGEGT. This chain's CDR3 is CASRNTGSETQYF. In DNA form, the CDR3 reads TGTGCCAGCAGGAACACAGGGTCGGAGACCCAGTACTTC.

The sample holds many counts of this clonotype. The chain recombines TRBV7-9 with TRBJ2-6; a weak D match, TRBD1 (5 bases). Germline lookup yields CDR1 SEHNR and CDR2 FQNEAQ (reference sequence). V was clipped by 1 base and J by 2 bases, with 6 bases between them. This CDR3 region has 15 residues. CDR3 sequence: CASSLGRAGANVLTF. CDR3 bases: TGTGCCAGCAGCTTAGGCAGGGCTGGGGCCAACGTCCTGACTTTC.

This clonotype has a handful of counts. The gene calls are TRBV25-1 and TRBJ2-7, with 12 bases that match TRBD1. There are 15 residues in the CDR3. Germline V lookup: CDR1 MGHDK, CDR2 SYGVNS. V lost 6 bases to trimming and J lost 2 bases; unmatched junction nucleotides: 5. The CDR3, as DNA: TGTGCCAGCAGGGGGGGACAGGGGGCCCCCTACGAGCAGTACTTC. It yields the protein CASRGGQGAPYEQYF.

The chain couples TRBV4-1 to TRBJ2-2, with TRBD2 identical over 7 bases. There are 16 residues in the CDR3. Germline CDR1 reads MGHRA; CDR2 reads YSYEKL. V was pared by 2 bases and J by 4 bases, with 7 bases of the junction left unmatched. CDR3 nucleotides: TGCGCCAGCAGCCAAATGGGGGGGACTTCCACCGGGGAGCTGTTTTTT. This encodes CASSQMGGTSTGELFF.

Comments on this clonotype: A read error may be the cause here, since a much bigger clone is one base away. The gene calls are TRBV12-3 or TRBV12-4 and TRBJ2-3, with TRBD2 matching 12 bases. Unmatched junction bases numbered 5, after V lost 6 bases and J lost 7 bases. The CDR3 covers 14 residues. The CDR3 region is CASSILAGGNTQYF. CDR3 nucleotide sequence: TGTGCCAGCAGCATACTAGCGGGGGGAAATACGCAGTATTTT.

The CDR3 DNA is TGCGCCAGCAGCTTGGAAGGACCAACAACGAACACTGAAGCTTTCTTT. This gives the protein CASSLEGPTTNTEAFF. V gene TRBV5-1 combines with J gene TRBJ1-1, with D uncertain. The CDR3 sequence is 16 residues long. Trimming took off 0 bases at V and 1 base at J, with 13 bases between the two ends. Per the germline V gene, CDR1 is SGHRS and CDR2 is YFSETQ. Full variable domain (outside the CDR3, taken from reference TRBV5-1 and TRBJ1-1): KAGVTQTPRYLIKTRGQQVTLSCSPISGHRSVSWYQQTPGQGLQFLFEYFSETQRNKGNFPGRFSGRQFSNSRSEMNVSTLELGDSALYLCASSLEGPTTNTEAFFGQGTRLTVV.

This clonotype was observed many times. The rearrangement uses TRBV7-6 and TRBJ1-1; D is unresolved. V was trimmed by 1 base and J by 12 bases, leaving 15 bases between them. The CDR3 is made up of 13 amino acids. Per germline, CDR1 SGHVS and CDR2 FNYEAQ. In nucleotides, the CDR3 is TGTGCCAGCAGCTTAGAAACCGTCGTGATGTCTTTCTTT. It encodes CASSLETVVMSFF.

In its sample, this clonotype was seen many times. The rearrangement uses TRBV5-6 and TRBJ2-3, with D perhaps TRBD2 (6 bases). CDR1 is SGHDT, CDR2 YYEEEE, per germline. The V end lost 3 bases, the J end lost 0 bases, and 23 bases lay between the germline ends. There are 19 residues in the CDR3. The CDR3 coding sequence is TGTGCCAGCAGCTCCGCCCAGCATCGATTAGCGGCTAGCACAGATACGCAGTATTTT. It codes for CASSSAQHRLAASTDTQYF.

This clonotype was seen a handful of times. The V call is TRBV3-1, the J call TRBJ2-1, with 10 bases aligning to TRBD2. V dropped 4 bases and J dropped 3; count of bases not matched to a gene: 15. The CDR3 has 19 amino acids. From germline, CDR1 is LGHDT and CDR2 YNNKEL (reference sequence). The CDR3 sequence is CASSRPSGSVGGFYNEQFF. CDR3 coding DNA: TGTGCCAGCAGCCGTCCTAGCGGGAGCGTTGGAGGTTTCTACAATGAGCAGTTCTTC.

This clonotype has only a few counts. The chain carries TRBV14 and TRBJ2-1; 9 nucleotides line up with TRBD2. V lost 2 bases, J lost 0 bases, and 2 bases stayed unmatched. The CDR3 contains 16 residues. Looked up from germline, CDR1 is SGHDN and CDR2 is FVKESK. DNA for the CDR3: TGTGCCAGCAGCCAATTTAGCGGGAGCTCCTACAATGAGCAGTTCTTC. This sequence encodes CASSQFSGSSYNEQFF. Using reference TRBV14 and TRBJ2-1 for the parts outside the CDR3, the full variable domain is EAGVTQFPSHSVIEKGQTVTLRCDPISGHDNLYWYRRVMGKEIKFLLHFVKESKQDESGMPNNRFLAERTGGTYSTLKVQPAELEDSGVYFCASSQFSGSSYNEQFFGPGTRLTVL.

This sequence joins TRBV7-9 and TRBJ2-7, with 9 bases that match TRBD1. The CDR3 is 15 amino acids. Germline CDR1 is SEHNR and CDR2 is FQNEAQ (reference sequence). J was trimmed by 5 bases and V by 5 bases; bases with no gene match: 10. The chain's CDR3 is CASSPRDREFHEQYF. DNA for the CDR3: TGTGCCAGCAGCCCACGGGACAGGGAATTCCACGAGCAGTACTTC.

This clonotype was seen a handful of times. The CDR3 region is CASSPRTLKSGANVLTF. The CDR3 DNA reads TGTGCCAGCAGCCCTCGGACACTCAAGAGTGGGGCCAACGTCCTGACTTTC. The chain employs TRBV27 and TRBJ2-6; a possible D gene is TRBD1 (5 bases). The germline V gene has CDR1 MNHEY and CDR2 SMNVEV (reference sequence). V dropped 6 bases and J dropped 3 bases, with 18 bases sitting between them. The CDR3 contains 17 residues.